The source of this TCR beta chain is a study of T cells in Graves' hyperthyroidism and ophthalmopathy. Points from the study as a whole: In the blood, most expanded thyroid clonotypes above 0.001 appeared as well.

RNA transcripts served as the template for amplifying TCR beta CDR3 regions. Researchers ran a first-round RT-PCR on the TCR CDR3 using the HTBI primer set. MiXCR, applied by TCRdb to the multiplex PCR reads, yields one record per CDR3 protein. The sample has fewer than 750,000 distinct CDR3 sequences, approximately 14% seen once; the top ten hold around 13%. Enrolled ophthalmopathy patients presented with a Clinical Activity Score of at least 3, a NOSPECS grade of at least 4, and disease duration under 3 months. Lactation, pregnancy, other autoimmune disease or uncontrolled infection excluded patients. Diagnostic decisions used clinical symptoms, serum thyroxine and TRAb, thyroid ultrasound and orbital computed tomography. Turning to this clonotype: The antigen remains unidentified.

Germline V gene sequence: CDR1 LGHNA, CDR2 YSLEER. The CDR3 consists of 17 residues. V lost 0 bases, J lost 8 bases, and 22 bases lay in between. The clonotype was recovered from a woman aged 45-60 years with Graves' ophthalmopathy. This rearrangement joins TRBV4-3 to TRBJ1-2; no clear D. The sample was blood. The CDR3 nucleotides read TGCGCCAGCAGCCAAGATTGGGGTTTGGGAGCCTATATGGGCTACACCTTC. Its translation is CASSQDWGLGAYMGYTF.